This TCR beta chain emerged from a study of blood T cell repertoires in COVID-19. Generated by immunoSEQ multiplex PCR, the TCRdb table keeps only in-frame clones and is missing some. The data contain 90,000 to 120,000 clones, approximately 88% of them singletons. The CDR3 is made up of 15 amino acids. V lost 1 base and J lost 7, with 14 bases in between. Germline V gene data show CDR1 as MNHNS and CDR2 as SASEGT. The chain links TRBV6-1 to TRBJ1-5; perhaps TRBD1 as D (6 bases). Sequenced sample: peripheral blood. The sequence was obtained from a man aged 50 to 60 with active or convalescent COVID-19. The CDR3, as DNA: TGTGCCAGCAGTGAAGGAGGGACATTTACGCAGCCCCAGCATTTT. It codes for CASSEGGTFTQPQHF.